The T cell receptor beta chain under discussion was sequenced for a study of human T cells and chemical hapten exposure. As for the study in general: Recorded diagnoses among the mostly female patients were alopecia areata, totalis or universalis.

From the RACE reads, TCRdb called clonotypes with MiXCR, one entry per CDR3 protein. The sample has about 97,000 distinct CDR3 sequences, 25% to 35% seen once; the top ten hold about a tenth. About this clonotype itself: The target antigen is unknown.

Study results and limitations: Each of the donors had alopecia, so their immune responses may not resemble those of healthy people.

The V end lost 2 bases, the J end lost 2 bases, and 9 bases lay between the germline ends. This CDR3 region has 14 residues. Regarding time point: patch test 3, about 24 weeks after DPC sensitization. Treatment of the sample: therapeutic diphenylcyclopropenone sensitization with weekly scalp DPC. At patch-test visits, sampling came before the patch test. This sequence joins TRBV12-3 or TRBV12-4 and TRBJ1-2; no clear D gene. The receptor was derived from a man aged 35 to 55 with alopecia areata. Some clones in this sample may be carry-over from other donors' samples. Source: whole blood, taken in connection with sensitization to the hapten diphenylcyclopropenone (DPC). The CDR3, as DNA: TGTGCCAGCAGTTTATACAGAACGAACTATGGCTACACCTTC. Translating gives CASSLYRTNYGYTF.